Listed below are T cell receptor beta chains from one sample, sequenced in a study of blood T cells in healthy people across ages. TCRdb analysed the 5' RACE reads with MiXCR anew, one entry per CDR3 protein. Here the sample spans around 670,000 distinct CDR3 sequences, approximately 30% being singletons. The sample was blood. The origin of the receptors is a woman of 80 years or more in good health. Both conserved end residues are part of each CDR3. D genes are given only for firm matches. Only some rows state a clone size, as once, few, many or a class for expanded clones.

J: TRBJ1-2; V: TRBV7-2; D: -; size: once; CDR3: CASSLGRLDRYTF; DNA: TGTGCCAGCAGCTTAGGACGGTTAGATCGCTACACCTTC
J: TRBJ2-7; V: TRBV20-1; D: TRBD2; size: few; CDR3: CSARDPGLATYEQYF; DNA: TGCAGTGCTAGAGATCCGGGACTAGCGACCTACGAGCAGTACTTC
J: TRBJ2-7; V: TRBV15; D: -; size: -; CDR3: CATSTRNYEQYF; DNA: TGTGCCACCAGCACCCGAAACTACGAGCAGTACTTC
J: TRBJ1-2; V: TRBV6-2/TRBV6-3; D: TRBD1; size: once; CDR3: CASSRQGLDGYTF; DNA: TGTGCCAGCAGCCGACAGGGGTTGGATGGCTACACCTTC
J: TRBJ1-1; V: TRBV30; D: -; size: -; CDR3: CAGLWVSTEAFF; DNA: TGTGCCGGGCTTTGGGTGAGCACTGAAGCTTTCTTT
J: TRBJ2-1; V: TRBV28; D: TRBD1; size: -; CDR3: CASSFPDRGRNNEQFF; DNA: TGTGCCAGCAGTTTCCCCGACAGGGGGCGGAACAATGAGCAGTTCTTC
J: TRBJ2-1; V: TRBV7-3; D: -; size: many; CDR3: CASSLTGAEQFF; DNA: TGTGCCAGCAGCTTAACCGGGGCTGAGCAGTTCTTC
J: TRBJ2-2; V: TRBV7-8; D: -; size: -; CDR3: CASSFDTYSTGELFF; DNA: TGTGCCAGCAGCTTCGACACATACTCCACCGGGGAGCTGTTTTTT
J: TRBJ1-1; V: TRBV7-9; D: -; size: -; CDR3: CASSLARGQAFF; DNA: TGTGCCAGCAGCTTAGCAAGGGGCCAAGCTTTCTTT
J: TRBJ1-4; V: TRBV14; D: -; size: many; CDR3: CASSRDKGEYEKLFF; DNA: TGTGCCAGCAGCCGGGACAAGGGGGAATACGAAAAACTGTTTTTT
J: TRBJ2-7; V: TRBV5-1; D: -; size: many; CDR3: CASSLFRGSYEQYF; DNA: TGCGCCAGCAGCTTGTTTCGGGGATCCTACGAGCAGTACTTC
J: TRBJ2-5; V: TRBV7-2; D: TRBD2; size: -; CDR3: CASSLTSGGAREAQYF; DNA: TGTGCCAGCAGCCTGACTAGCGGGGGGGCCAGGGAGGCCCAGTACTTC
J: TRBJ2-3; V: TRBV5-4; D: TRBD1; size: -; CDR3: CASGFGGQGVADTQYF; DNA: TGTGCCAGCGGCTTCGGGGGACAGGGCGTCGCAGATACGCAGTATTTT
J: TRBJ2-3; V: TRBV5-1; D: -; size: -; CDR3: CASNLTGTPTDTQYF; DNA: TGCGCCAGCAACTTGACAGGGACTCCCACAGATACGCAGTATTTT
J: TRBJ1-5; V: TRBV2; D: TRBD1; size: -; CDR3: CASRDRTGGNQPQHF; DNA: TGTGCCAGCAGGGATCGGACAGGGGGCAATCAGCCCCAGCATTTT